This paragraph reports one T cell receptor (beta chain). This clonotype was recorded at least ten times. Its antigen is not yet known. Per-nucleotide qualities are absent, and no much larger clonotype sits a single base away. The germline V gene provides CDR1 SGHTA and CDR2 FQGNSA. At the junction V is shortened by 4 bases and J by 2 bases; bases outside the gene matches: 0. The CDR3 has 14 amino acids, counting the end cysteine and phenylalanine. The kept DNA is CDR3 alone, 42 bases in frame from the first base. The entry originates in a study of CD8 T cells in ankylosing spondylitis (dated 2017 in TCRdb). Concerning the study at large: To find TCR variants linked to disease, the study profiled T cell receptor beta repertoires in ankylosing spondylitis patients and healthy donors. Peripheral blood was sampled, and synovial fluid was additionally collected from ankylosing spondylitis patients. The full study cohort was made up of 25 to 30 ankylosing spondylitis patients and 108 healthy donors.

Study-wide conclusions, independent of this receptor: A TCR beta motif of eight highly homologous amino acid variants appeared characteristic of blood from ankylosing spondylitis patients. In peripheral blood, the disease-linked clones were found at relatively low frequencies and had a CD8+ phenotype. According to the report, matched synovial fluid samples from ankylosing spondylitis patients were significantly enriched for the disease-linked clones. Some motif variants were previously reported in synovial fluid and blood of reactive arthritis patients, suggesting common disease-initiation mechanisms.

The run used an Illumina HiSeq 2500. Quantitative 5'-RACE with molecular barcodes was the method used to prepare the TCR beta libraries. From the authors' description of their analysis: A new computational method, built on a probabilistic model of VDJ rearrangement, was used to identify disease-linked TCR variants. TCRdb itself trimmed the public reads at Q25 with fastp, ran MiXCR and retained productive beta chains. Each CDR3 protein gets just one entry, which takes the most common genes and DNA from the rows behind it. Here the V and J calls rest on TCRdb's processing, not on the authors' analysis. Across this sample there are about 500,000 distinct CDR3 sequences, with approximately 5% seen only once. The ten biggest clones cover around 3.5% of the sample.

Sequencing was done on a sample of blood, either unsorted or a sorted T cell fraction (not recorded which). The TCR comes from a male donor with ankylosing spondylitis. The rearranged chain carries TRBV7-2 and TRBJ1-3; 9 of the junction bases match TRBD1. This receptor has the CDR3 CASSWDRAGNTIYF. The nucleotides are TGTGCCAGCAGCTGGGACAGGGCTGGAAACACCATATATTTT.